This TCR beta chain was documented in a study of spatial heterogeneity in lung cancer. Time point described: sample taken at primary tumor resection. Unsorted whole RNA of tumor, nontumor lung or frozen PBMC was sequenced. In TCRdb, the 5' RACE reads were re-called with MiXCR into one record per CDR3 protein. Among under 6,000 distinct CDR3 sequences, 28% were seen once, and the ten largest hold 42%. Germline CDR1 reads SGHRS; CDR2 reads YFSETQ. V lost 5 bases and J 4 bases, leaving 11 bases between the germline ends. The CDR3 spans 13 residues. This material consisted of PBMCs, taken at surgery. The TCR comes from a male donor with early-stage non-small cell lung cancer. This sequence joins TRBV5-1 and TRBJ2-3; D may match TRBD1 or TRBD2 (5 bases each). CDR3 protein: CASRRGLSDTQYF. The CDR3 coding sequence is TGCGCCAGCAGGAGGGGTCTTTCAGATACGCAGTATTTT.